This TCR beta chain was recorded in a study of regulatory T cells in long-lasting Graves disease. Study as a whole: Treatment with antithyroid drugs for over 5 years, together with positive TSH receptor antibodies, meant persistent Graves' disease.

To make TCR beta libraries, researchers used iRepertoire HTBI primers and Arm-PCR of CDR3 regions. TCRdb independently ran MiXCR on the multiplex PCR reads; one entry per CDR3 protein. This repertoire shows hundreds of thousands of distinct CDR3 sequences, roughly a fifth found once; its top ten account for around 15%. Study-level results: It was in persistent disease that TRBV28, TRBJ1-2 and TRBJ2-5 were favored.

As to this clonotype: Antigen: not known.

The time point is: persistent/refractory GD, antithyroid drugs over 5 years with positive TRAb. TCR sequences were obtained from RNA taken from PBMCs. Germline CDR1 reads GTSNPN; CDR2 reads SVGIG (reference sequence). V shed 4 bases and J shed 4 bases, with 13 bases lying between them. There are 13 residues in the CDR3. The receptor's source is a female donor with Graves disease. The chain joins TRBV30 to TRBJ1-2; D gene unclear. The specimen was peripheral blood mononuclear cells (PBMCs), collected when the disease was refractory, from a patient treated with antithyroid drugs. The CDR3 here is CAWKEAWTYGYTF. The CDR3 DNA reads TGTGCCTGGAAGGAGGCTTGGACCTATGGCTACACCTTC.